This T cell receptor beta chain was identified during a study of T cell responses to AZD1222 COVID-19 vaccine. Germline loops: CDR1 SGDLS, CDR2 YYNGEE. The CDR3 extends over 14 amino acids. The V and J ends lost 0 bases and 0 bases respectively, with 6 bases between them. Libraries were prepared by immunoSEQ multiplex PCR; TCRdb keeps only in-frame clonotypes and omits some of them. The data show about 140,000 clones, with 70% to 90% seen just once and approximately 6% held by the top ten. General study points: Clonal diversity may have been underestimated in mostly white British donors. No repertoire was sampled before or during the peak T cell response, only after it.

Concerning this clone: The antigen remains undetermined.

The sample here was peripheral blood, taken on day 0 of AZD1222 vaccination. The rearrangement joins TRBV9 to TRBJ1-1, with D unresolved. This receptor was obtained from an adult in good health. CDR3 loop: CASSVGSMNTEAFF. Written as DNA, the CDR3 is TGTGCCAGCAGCGTAGGAAGCATGAACACTGAAGCTTTCTTT.